This T cell receptor (beta chain) was found in a study of breast tumors, draining lymph nodes, adjacent tissues. Broader study findings: That most tumor T cells come from lymph nodes remained unproven. Compared with basal-like, luminal-like tumors shared significantly more repertoire with nontumor tissue. Tumor TCR diversity was below lymph nodes but above nontumor tissue. Most tumor T cells seemingly derive from lymph node, then expand in tumor.

MiXCR, applied by TCRdb to the multiplex PCR reads, yields one record per CDR3 protein. The profile covers 150,000 to 200,000 distinct CDR3 sequences, with 31% appearing a single time and roughly 4% taken by the ten largest. Samples came from axillary lymph nodes draining the breast cancer. The CDR3 sequence is 15 residues long. V shed 0 bases and J shed 1 base, with 8 bases lying between them. Looked up from germline, CDR1 is LGHDT and CDR2 is YNNKEL (reference sequence). On this clonotype: Its antigen is still unknown.

Sequencing used axillary lymph node tissue. The sequence came from a female donor with breast cancer. Some clones in this sample may be carry-over from other donors' samples. This rearrangement joins TRBV3-1 to TRBJ2-3, with D maybe TRBD2 (6 bases). CDR3 residues: CASSQDGGGTDTQYF. The DNA for the CDR3 is TGTGCCAGCAGCCAAGATGGAGGGGGCACAGATACGCAGTATTTT.